The 3 T cell receptor beta chains reported below all come from one sample, sequenced in a study of immune evolution from preneoplasia to lung adenocarcinoma. Data came from immunoSEQ multiplex PCR; TCRdb stores just in-frame clones and leaves some out. The table shows 7,600 or so clones, with 75% to 85% occurring only once. The sequenced sample consisted of FFPE adjacent normal lung tissue. Receptors were obtained from a person aged 60-79 years with lung adenocarcinoma.

The chain joins TRBV6-5 to TRBJ1-1; D might be TRBD1 (6 bases). The CDR3 runs 13 residues. V was pared by 7 bases and J by 5 bases, with 14 bases between. The germline V gene encodes CDR1 MNHEY and CDR2 SVGAGI. As DNA, the CDR3 is TGTGCCAGCACCGCCAGGGGATTTACTGAAGCTTTCTTT. Its protein is CASTARGFTEAFF.

This chain connects TRBV18 to TRBJ1-1, with D tentatively TRBD1 (6 bases). Looked up from germline, CDR1 is KGHSH and CDR2 is LQKENI. The CDR3 consists of 13 residues. Between the trimmed V and J ends, which lost 3 bases and 1 base, there was a span of 6 bases. CDR3 coding DNA: TGTGCCAGCTCACCGACAGGGAACACTGAAGCTTTCTTT. Its translation: CASSPTGNTEAFF.

The rearrangement uses TRBV9 and TRBJ2-5, with 8 bases identical to TRBD1. Germline CDR1 reads SGDLS; CDR2 reads YYNGEE. The CDR3 has 14 residues. V lost 1 base and J lost 5; bases outside the gene matches: 4. The CDR3: CASSVNYRGETQYF. CDR3 DNA sequence: TGTGCCAGCAGCGTAAACTACAGGGGGGAGACCCAGTACTTC.